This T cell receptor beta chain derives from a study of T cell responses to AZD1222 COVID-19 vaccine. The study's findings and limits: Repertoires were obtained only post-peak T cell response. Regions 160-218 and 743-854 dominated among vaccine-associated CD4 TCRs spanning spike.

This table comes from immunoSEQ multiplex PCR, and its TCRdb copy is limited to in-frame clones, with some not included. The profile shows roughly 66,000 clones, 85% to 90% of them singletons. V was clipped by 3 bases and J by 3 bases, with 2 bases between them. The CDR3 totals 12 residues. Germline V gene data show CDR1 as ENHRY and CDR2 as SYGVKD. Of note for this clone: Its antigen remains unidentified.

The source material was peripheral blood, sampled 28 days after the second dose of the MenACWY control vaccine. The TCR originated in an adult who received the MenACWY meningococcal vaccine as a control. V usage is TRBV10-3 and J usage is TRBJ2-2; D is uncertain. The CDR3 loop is CAISDDTGELFF. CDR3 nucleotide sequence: TGTGCCATCAGTGACGACACCGGGGAGCTGTTTTTT.